The 23 T cell receptor beta chains below all came from one sample that was sequenced in a study of CXCR3 chemokines and chemotherapy response in bladder cancer. TCRdb analysed the PCR reads with MiXCR anew, one entry per CDR3 protein. In the table there are over 5,000 distinct CDR3 sequences, about an eighth of which are singletons. Sampling was done from a patient whose treatment included neoadjuvant chemotherapy. The receptors shown here come from a human donor with bladder cancer that responded to neoadjuvant chemotherapy.

Relative to its sample, this clonotype is medium-sized. The chain links TRBV10-1 to TRBJ2-1; 10 bases align to TRBD1. V lost 6 bases and J lost 2; bases outside the gene matches: 7. Germline CDR1 and CDR2: WNHNN and SYGVQD (reference sequence). CDR3 size: 16 residues. The CDR3 DNA is TGCGCCAGCAGCCCAGGACAGGGGGGTCCCTACAATGAGCAGTTCTTC. This translates into CASSPGQGGPYNEQFF.

This clonotype was seen repeatedly, ten times or more. The chain recombines TRBV6-6 with TRBJ2-7; 10 nucleotides match TRBD1. Trimming at V came to 8 bases and at J to 3 bases, leaving 7 bases not matched to a gene. This CDR3 comprises 14 residues. Germline-derived CDR1 and CDR2 are MNHNY and SVGAGI (reference sequence). The CDR3, as DNA: TGTGCCAGCGTAGGGACAGGGGCCTACTACGAGCAGTACTTC. It encodes CASVGTGAYYEQYF.

This clonotype is categorized as medium-sized (0.01 to 0.1%). The J gene is TRBJ2-1, the V gene TRBV7-9; 9 nucleotides align to TRBD2. Germline lookup yields CDR1 SEHNR and CDR2 FQNEAQ (reference sequence). Trimming cost V 5 bases and J 4 bases; bases outside gene matches: 6. This CDR3 has 15 residues. In DNA form, the CDR3 reads TGTGCCAGCAGCCGGGCGGGAGGGCTTTACAATGAGCAGTTCTTC. This encodes CASSRAGGLYNEQFF. The whole variable domain, filled in from reference TRBV7-9 and TRBJ2-1, reads DTGVSQNPRHKITKRGQNVTFRCDPISEHNRLYWYRQTLGQGPEFLTYFQNEAQLEKSRLLSDRFSAERPKGSFSTLEIQRTEQGDSAMYLCASSRAGGLYNEQFFGPGTRLTVL.

By share of the sample, this clonotype is medium-sized. The chain is built from TRBV6-2 or TRBV6-3 and TRBJ2-1, with D possibly being TRBD2 (6 bases). Trimming cost V 4 bases and J 6 bases, with 22 bases left between them. Germline V lookup: CDR1 MNHEY, CDR2 SVGEGT. This CDR3 region has 17 residues. The CDR3 DNA follows: TGTGCCAGCAGTTCCGGGATTTGGGGAGGCTTCGCCAATGAGCAGTTCTTC. Encoded protein: CASSSGIWGGFANEQFF.

To note about this clonotype: This likely traces to a read error, being one base from a far larger clone. V usage is TRBV19 and J usage is TRBJ2-4, with D hard to call. This CDR3 has 15 amino acids. Trimming removed 0 bases from V and 13 bases from J, with 19 bases in between. Per the germline V gene, CDR1 is LNHDA and CDR2 is SQIVND (reference sequence). The CDR3 DNA reads TGTGCCAGTAGTATAGATACAAGTTGCTACAATGAGCAGTACTTC. Translation: CASSIDTSCYNEQYF.

Relative to its sample, this clonotype is medium-sized. This chain uses TRBV19 with TRBJ1-5; perhaps TRBD1 as D (5 bases). From germline, CDR1 is LNHDA and CDR2 SQIVND (reference sequence). Trimming stripped 5 bases from V and 7 bases from J, with 18 bases between. The CDR3 is 15 residues long. CDR3 coding DNA: TGTGCCAGTAGTTCCGAGGGGAGAAATAGGCAGCCCCAGCATTTT. It yields the protein CASSSEGRNRQPQHF. The full variable domain, with the rest looked up from reference TRBV19 and TRBJ1-5, is DGGITQSPKYLFRKEGQNVTLSCEQNLNHDAMYWYRQDPGQGLRLIYYSQIVNDFQKGDIAEGYSVSREKKESFPLTVTSAQKNPTAFYLCASSSEGRNRQPQHFGDGTRLSIL.

The CDR3 DNA reads as TGTGCCTGGAGTTCTCCGGGAGGTGGCAATCAGCCCCAGCATTTT. This translates into CAWSSPGGGNQPQHF. The chain has TRBV30 and TRBJ1-5; unclear D gene. V lost 2 bases, J lost 2 bases, and 13 bases lay in between. CDR3 length equals 15 residues. The germline gives CDR1 GTSNPN, CDR2 SVGIG (reference sequence). The whole variable domain, filled in from reference TRBV30 and TRBJ1-5, reads SQTIHQWPATLVQPVGSPLSLECTVEGTSNPNLYWYRQAAGRGLQLLFYSVGIGQISSEVPQNLSASRPQDRQFILSSKKLLLSDSGFYLCAWSSPGGGNQPQHFGDGTRLSIL.

This clonotype is deemed medium-sized (0.01 to 0.1%). This chain connects TRBV27 to TRBJ1-4, with D maybe TRBD1 (6 bases). Looked up from germline, CDR1 is MNHEY and CDR2 is SMNVEV (reference sequence). Trimming took 5 bases from V and 7 from J, leaving 14 bases between them. The CDR3 loop spans 14 amino acids. Here the CDR3 reads CASSPSRGSEKLFF. For the CDR3, the DNA is TGTGCCAGCAGTCCCTCTAGGGGGAGTGAAAAACTGTTTTTT.

The V gene is TRBV12-5, the J gene TRBJ1-5; 7 positions match TRBD1. CDR3 size: 13 residues. The V and J ends lost 7 bases and 3 bases, in that order; junction bases with no gene match: 3. Germline values: CDR1 LGHNT, CDR2 FRNRAP. The CDR3, as DNA: TGTGCTAGTGTACAGGGGTTCAATCAGCCCCAGCATTTT. It specifies CASVQGFNQPQHF.

In its sample, this clonotype ranks as medium-sized (0.01 to 0.1%). This chain connects TRBV29-1 to TRBJ2-5; no clear D gene. Germline CDR1 SQVTM, CDR2 ANQGSEA. The V and J ends lost 4 bases and 0 bases respectively, with 6 bases between them. There are 12 residues in the CDR3. The CDR3 reads CSVAPNQETQYF. CDR3 DNA sequence: TGCAGCGTTGCCCCAAACCAAGAGACCCAGTACTTC. The full variable domain, with the rest looked up from reference TRBV29-1 and TRBJ2-5, is SAVISQKPSRDICQRGTSLTIQCQVDSQVTMMFWYRQQPGQSLTLIATANQGSEATYESGFVIDKFPISRPNLTFSTLTVSNMSPEDSSIYLCSVAPNQETQYFGPGTRLLVL.

The gene calls are TRBV20-1 and TRBJ2-3; D is unresolved. The V end was cut by 2 bases, the J end by 6 bases, with 15 bases between. The CDR3 has 14 amino acids. The germline V gene encodes CDR1 DFQATT and CDR2 SNEGSKA (reference sequence). This CDR3 is CSARSSGLVDTQYF. In DNA form, the CDR3 reads TGCAGTGCTAGATCTAGTGGGTTAGTGGATACGCAGTATTTT.

J is TRBJ2-7 and V is TRBV7-9; 9 nucleotides match TRBD1. Germline CDR1 is SEHNR and CDR2 is FQNEAQ (reference sequence). The CDR3 is 16 residues long. The V gene end was trimmed by 2 bases and the J gene end by 2 bases; junction bases not matched to a gene: 7. CDR3: CASSLREQGATYEQYF. The CDR3 DNA is TGTGCCAGCAGCTTAAGGGAACAGGGGGCCACCTACGAGCAGTACTTC. The whole variable domain, remainder taken from reference TRBV7-9 and TRBJ2-7, is DTGVSQNPRHKITKRGQNVTFRCDPISEHNRLYWYRQTLGQGPEFLTYFQNEAQLEKSRLLSDRFSAERPKGSFSTLEIQRTEQGDSAMYLCASSLREQGATYEQYFGPGTRLTVT.

This clonotype has a count of ten or more. The chain has TRBV12-3 or TRBV12-4 and TRBJ1-1; D perhaps matches TRBD1 (5 bases). The V end lost 4 bases, the J end lost 11 bases, and 14 bases lay between the germline ends. CDR3 length equals 12 residues. In DNA, the CDR3 is TGTGCCAGCAGTTCTAACAGGATTACGGCTTTCTTT. This codes for CASSSNRITAFF.

This clonotype was seen many times. The chain carries TRBV27 and TRBJ2-1; TRBD2 aligns across 8 bases. Germline assignment: CDR1 MNHEY and CDR2 SMNVEV (reference sequence). J lost 5 bases, V lost 5 bases, and 17 bases had no gene match. This CDR3 contains 18 residues. The CDR3 nucleotides are TGTGCCAGCAGTACACTGATCAGCGGGAGCACGTCCAACAATGAGCAGTTCTTC. It specifies CASSTLISGSTSNNEQFF.

This clonotype is termed large. The chain is built from TRBV6-1 and TRBJ2-4; D possibly corresponds to TRBD2 (5 bases). The V gene's germline CDR1 is MNHNS and CDR2 SASEGT. CDR3 length equals 16 residues. Trimming removed 6 bases from V and 3 bases from J, with 18 bases in between. The CDR3 spells CASSFTRAPVKNIQYF. CDR3 nucleotide sequence: TGTGCCAGCAGCTTCACTAGGGCCCCTGTCAAAAACATTCAGTACTTC.

This clonotype showed up many times. This sequence joins TRBV20-1 and TRBJ2-5, with a tentative D call TRBD1 (5 bases). There are 15 residues in the CDR3. The ends were cut back, 6 bases at V and 5 bases at J, with 22 bases in the middle. The V gene's germline CDR1 is DFQATT and CDR2 SNEGSKA (reference sequence). The CDR3 protein is CSAENRAAPGETQYF. CDR3 nucleotide sequence: TGCAGTGCGGAAAATCGGGCGGCTCCAGGGGAGACCCAGTACTTC.

This clonotype was recorded once. The likely explanation is a read error, given a far larger clone one base away. The CDR3 nucleotides are TGTGCCAGCGGTTACTCGAAAGCTCGAGAGCAGTACTTC. It specifies CASGYSKAREQYF. The chain has TRBV6-2 or TRBV6-3 and TRBJ2-7; no firm D call. The CDR3 extends over 13 amino acids. CDR1 MNHEY and CDR2 SVGEGT come from the germline V gene.

This clonotype came up many times. This chain uses TRBV30 with TRBJ1-2; no reliable D call. There are 15 residues in the CDR3. The V end was cut by 2 bases, the J end by 8 bases, with 21 bases between. Per the germline V gene, CDR1 is GTSNPN and CDR2 is SVGIG (reference sequence). The CDR3 loop is CAWSSQTASGQGYTF. The CDR3 DNA sequence: TGTGCCTGGAGTTCCCAAACCGCCTCGGGTCAGGGCTACACCTTC.

This clonotype came up many times. The V and J genes are TRBV27 and TRBJ2-1; 12 bases match TRBD2. The CDR3 extends over 17 amino acids. The germline V gene encodes CDR1 MNHEY and CDR2 SMNVEV (reference sequence). V lost 5 bases, J lost 8 bases, and 13 bases stayed unmatched. The CDR3 spells CASSPRTSGARRDEQFF. As DNA, the CDR3 is TGTGCCAGCAGTCCACGGACTAGCGGGGCTCGAAGGGATGAGCAGTTCTTC.

A word on this clonotype: A read error is the likely source, as a far larger clone sits one nucleotide away. The chain uses TRBV11-1 and TRBJ2-7; D is possibly TRBD1 or TRBD2 (6 bases each). Trimming cost V 5 bases and J 7 bases, with 24 bases left between them. Germline V gives CDR1 SGHAT, CDR2 FQDESV (reference sequence). The CDR3 has 16 residues. The CDR3 bases are TGTGCCAGCAGCCCCTCTGGGGGCGGGGAGTCAATAGAGCAGTACTTC. Protein: CASSPSGGGESIEQYF.

In its sample, this clonotype was seen many times. The chain has TRBV11-3 and TRBJ2-7, with TRBD1 identical over 7 bases. This CDR3 has 14 amino acids. With 6 bases clipped from V and 0 bases from J, the junction kept 5 bases outside the gene matches. Germline-derived CDR1 and CDR2 are SGHNT and YENEEA. This CDR3 reads CASSYRDSSYEQYF. For the CDR3, the DNA is TGTGCCAGCAGTTACCGGGACAGCTCCTACGAGCAGTACTTC.

Only a few counts were recorded for this clonotype. The gene calls are TRBV20-1 and TRBJ2-7; D unresolved. This CDR3 comprises 13 residues. The V end lost 0 bases, the J end lost 2 bases, and 8 bases lay between the germline ends. Germline-derived CDR1 and CDR2 are DFQATT and SNEGSKA (reference sequence). In nucleotides, the CDR3 is TGCAGTGCTAGAGATCTTAGGGCCTACGAGCAGTACTTC. Protein product: CSARDLRAYEQYF.

By frequency in the sample, this clonotype is medium-sized. The rearrangement uses TRBV6-6 and TRBJ2-3; TRBD1 agrees at 9 bases. The CDR3 totals 17 residues. V lost 0 bases, J lost 4 bases, and 8 bases stayed unmatched. Looked up from germline, CDR1 is MNHNY and CDR2 is SVGAGI (reference sequence). The CDR3 here is CASSYSGQGLIADTQYF. The CDR3 DNA is TGTGCCAGCAGTTACTCGGGACAGGGTTTAATAGCAGATACGCAGTATTTT.